This TCR beta chain came from a study of blood T cell repertoires in COVID-19. Background on the study: Both acute and convalescent COVID-19 samples were obtained from the United States, Italy and Spain. PBMCs, B-cell-depleted T cells, or T cells provided the cDNA or gDNA that made up the material.

The CDR3 runs to 15 residues. The germline CDR1 and CDR2 sequences are LNHNV and YYDKDF (reference sequence). Trimming left V 5 bases short and J 1 base short, with 15 bases between. Authors' methods: Amplification of reference gene primers provided the estimated nucleated cell counts. Repertoires were generated with immunoSEQ multiplex PCR, while TCRdb's copy carries only in-frame clones and drops some. V and J calls and clone size follow that table, whereas D and trimming were derived from the DNA. The sample shows some 120,000 clones, 81% of them seen only once. The material sequenced was peripheral blood. The chain employs TRBV15 and TRBJ2-7; D may be TRBD2 (6 bases). The origin of this receptor is a human donor in a cohort sampled during active COVID-19. The CDR3 DNA sequence: TGTGCCACCAGCGGGGACCCGGGACTTTCCTACGAGCAGTACTTC. It specifies CATSGDPGLSYEQYF.